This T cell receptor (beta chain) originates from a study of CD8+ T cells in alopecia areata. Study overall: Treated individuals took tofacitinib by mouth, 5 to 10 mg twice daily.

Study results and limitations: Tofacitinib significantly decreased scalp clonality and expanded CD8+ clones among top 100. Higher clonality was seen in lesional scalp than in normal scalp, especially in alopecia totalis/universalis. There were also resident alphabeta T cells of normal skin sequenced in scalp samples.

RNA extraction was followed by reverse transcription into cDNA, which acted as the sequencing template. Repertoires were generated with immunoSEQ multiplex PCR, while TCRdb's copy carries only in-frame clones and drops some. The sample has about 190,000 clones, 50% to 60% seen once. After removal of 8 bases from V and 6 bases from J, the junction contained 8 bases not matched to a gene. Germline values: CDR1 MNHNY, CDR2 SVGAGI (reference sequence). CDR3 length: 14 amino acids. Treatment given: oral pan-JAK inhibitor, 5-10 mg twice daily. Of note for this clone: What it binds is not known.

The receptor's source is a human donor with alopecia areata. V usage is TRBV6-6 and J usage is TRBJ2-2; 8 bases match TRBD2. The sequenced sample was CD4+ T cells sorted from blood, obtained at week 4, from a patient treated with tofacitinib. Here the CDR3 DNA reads TGTGCCAGCGGCAGGAGCGGGGGTGCCGGGGAGCTGTTTTTT. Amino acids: CASGRSGGAGELFF.